Below, one T cell receptor (beta chain) is given with its context. Its antigen is as yet unknown. This sample was included in a study of T cell responses to AZD1222 COVID-19 vaccine. Study findings and constraints: Elevations in Spike-specific TCR breadth and depth followed administration of two AZD1222 doses.

Using immunoSEQ multiplex PCR, the repertoire was profiled, and TCRdb retains in-frame clones only, with some absent. Of about 70,000 clones listed, 85% are singletons. The CDR3 is 16 residues long. Germline lookup yields CDR1 SGHRS and CDR2 YFSETQ. J gave up 5 bases and V 3 bases, and 6 bases lay outside the gene matches. The chain employs TRBV5-1 and TRBJ2-5; 14 positions match TRBD2. Sequencing used peripheral blood, obtained on day 0 of AZD1222 vaccination. This clonotype originated in an adult in good health. The CDR3 DNA reads as TGCGCCAGCAGCTCCCGGGGACTAGCGGGAGCTGAGACCCAGTACTTC. Translation: CASSSRGLAGAETQYF.